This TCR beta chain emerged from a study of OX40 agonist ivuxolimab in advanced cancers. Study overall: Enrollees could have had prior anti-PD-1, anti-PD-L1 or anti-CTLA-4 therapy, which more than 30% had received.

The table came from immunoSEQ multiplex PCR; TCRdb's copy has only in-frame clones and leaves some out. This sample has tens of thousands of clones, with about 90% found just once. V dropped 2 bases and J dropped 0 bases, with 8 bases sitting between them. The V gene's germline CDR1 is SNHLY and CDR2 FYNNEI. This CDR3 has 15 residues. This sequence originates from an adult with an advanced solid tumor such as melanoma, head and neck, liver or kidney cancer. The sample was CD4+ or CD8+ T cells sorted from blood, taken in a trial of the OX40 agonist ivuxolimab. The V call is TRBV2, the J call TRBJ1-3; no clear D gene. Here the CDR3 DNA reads TGTGCCAGCAGTGAACAGATGATCTCTGGAAACACCATATATTTT. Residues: CASSEQMISGNTIYF.